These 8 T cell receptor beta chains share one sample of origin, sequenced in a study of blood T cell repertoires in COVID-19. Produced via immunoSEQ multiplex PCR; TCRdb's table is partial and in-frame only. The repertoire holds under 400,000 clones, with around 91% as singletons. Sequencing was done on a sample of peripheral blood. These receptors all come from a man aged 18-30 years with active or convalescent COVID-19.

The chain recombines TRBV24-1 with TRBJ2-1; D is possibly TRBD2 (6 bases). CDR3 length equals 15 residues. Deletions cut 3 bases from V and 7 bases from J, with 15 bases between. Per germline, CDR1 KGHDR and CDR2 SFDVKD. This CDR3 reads CATSDPRGSGNEQFF. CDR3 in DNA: TGTGCCACCAGTGATCCCCGTGGGAGCGGGAATGAGCAGTTCTTC.

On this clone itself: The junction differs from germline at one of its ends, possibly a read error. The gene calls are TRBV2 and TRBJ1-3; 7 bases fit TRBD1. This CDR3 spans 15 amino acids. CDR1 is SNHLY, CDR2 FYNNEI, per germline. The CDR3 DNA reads TGTGCCAGCAGGGAAGCAGGGGGCTCTGGAAACACCATATATTTT. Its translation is CASREAGGSGNTIYF.

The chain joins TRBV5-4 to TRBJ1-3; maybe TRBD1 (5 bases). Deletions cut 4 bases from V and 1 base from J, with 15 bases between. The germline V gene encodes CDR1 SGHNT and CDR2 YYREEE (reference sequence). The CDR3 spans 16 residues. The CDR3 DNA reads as TGTGCCAGCAGCGCGGGGCTTCGAAGGTCTGGAAACACCATATATTTT. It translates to CASSAGLRRSGNTIYF.

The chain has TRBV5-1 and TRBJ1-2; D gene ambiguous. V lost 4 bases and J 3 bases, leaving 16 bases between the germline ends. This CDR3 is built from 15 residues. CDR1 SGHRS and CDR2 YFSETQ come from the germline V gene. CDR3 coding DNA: TGCGCCAGCAGCCCCGGTGGAGCCCGGGACTATGGCTACACCTTC. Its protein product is CASSPGGARDYGYTF.

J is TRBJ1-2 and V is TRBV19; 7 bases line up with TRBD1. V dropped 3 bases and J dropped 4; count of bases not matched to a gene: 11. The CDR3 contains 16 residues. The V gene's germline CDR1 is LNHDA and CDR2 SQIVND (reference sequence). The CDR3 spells CASSIFSGTEIYGYTF. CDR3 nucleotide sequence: TGTGCCAGTAGTATTTTTTCCGGGACAGAGATCTATGGCTACACCTTC.

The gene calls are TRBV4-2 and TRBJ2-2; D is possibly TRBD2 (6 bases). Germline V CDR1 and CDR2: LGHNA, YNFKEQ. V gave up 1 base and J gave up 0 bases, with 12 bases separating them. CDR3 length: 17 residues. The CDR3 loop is CASSQAAGPANTGELFF. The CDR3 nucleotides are TGTGCCAGCAGCCAAGCTGCGGGGCCCGCGAACACCGGGGAGCTGTTTTTT.

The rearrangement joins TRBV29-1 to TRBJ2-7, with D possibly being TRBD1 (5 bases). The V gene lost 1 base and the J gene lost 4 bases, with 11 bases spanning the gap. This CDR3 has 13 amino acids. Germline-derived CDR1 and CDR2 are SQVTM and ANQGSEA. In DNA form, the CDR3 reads TGCAGCGTTGAAGGATTGACAGATTACGAGCAGTACTTC. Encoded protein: CSVEGLTDYEQYF.

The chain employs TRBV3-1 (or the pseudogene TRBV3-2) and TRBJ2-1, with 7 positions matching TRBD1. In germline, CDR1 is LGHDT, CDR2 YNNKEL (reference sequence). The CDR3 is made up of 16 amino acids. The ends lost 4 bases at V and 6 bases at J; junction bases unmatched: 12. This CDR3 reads CASSRTRQGISNEQFF. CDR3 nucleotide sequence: TGTGCCAGCAGCCGAACCCGACAGGGAATAAGCAATGAGCAGTTCTTC.